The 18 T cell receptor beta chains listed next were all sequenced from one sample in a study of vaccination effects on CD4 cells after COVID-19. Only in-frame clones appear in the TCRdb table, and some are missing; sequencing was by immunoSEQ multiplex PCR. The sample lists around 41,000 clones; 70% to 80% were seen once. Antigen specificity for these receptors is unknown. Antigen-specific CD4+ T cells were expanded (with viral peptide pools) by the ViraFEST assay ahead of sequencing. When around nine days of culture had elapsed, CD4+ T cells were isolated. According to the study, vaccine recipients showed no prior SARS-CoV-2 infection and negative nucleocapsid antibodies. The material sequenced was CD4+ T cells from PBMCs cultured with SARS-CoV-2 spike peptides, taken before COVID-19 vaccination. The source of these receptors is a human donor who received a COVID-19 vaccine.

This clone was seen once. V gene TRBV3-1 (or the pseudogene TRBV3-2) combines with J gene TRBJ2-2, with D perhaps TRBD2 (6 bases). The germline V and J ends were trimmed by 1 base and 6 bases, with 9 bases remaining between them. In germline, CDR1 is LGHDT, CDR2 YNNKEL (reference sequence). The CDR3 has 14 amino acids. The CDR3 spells CASSQVAGPGELFF. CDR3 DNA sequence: TGTGCCAGCAGCCAAGTTGCGGGGCCCGGGGAGCTGTTTTTT.

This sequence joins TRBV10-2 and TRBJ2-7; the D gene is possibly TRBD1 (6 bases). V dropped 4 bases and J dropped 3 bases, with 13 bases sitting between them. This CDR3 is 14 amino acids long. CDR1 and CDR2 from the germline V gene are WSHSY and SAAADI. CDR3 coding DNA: TGCGCCAGCAGTGTGTCACTAGGGGGCTACGAGCAGTACGTC. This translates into CASSVSLGGYEQYV.

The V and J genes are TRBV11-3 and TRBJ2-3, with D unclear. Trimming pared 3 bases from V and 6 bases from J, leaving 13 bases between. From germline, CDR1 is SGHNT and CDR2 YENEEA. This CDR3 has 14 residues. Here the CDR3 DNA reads TGTGCCAGCAGCTTCGACCAGAATGGGGATACGCAGTATTTT. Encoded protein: CASSFDQNGDTQYF.

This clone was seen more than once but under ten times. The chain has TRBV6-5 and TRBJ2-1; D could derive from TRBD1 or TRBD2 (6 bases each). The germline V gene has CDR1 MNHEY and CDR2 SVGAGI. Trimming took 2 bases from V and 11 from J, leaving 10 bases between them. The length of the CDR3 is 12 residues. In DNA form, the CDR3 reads TGTGCCAGCAGTTACCCCGGGGGCCAGCAGTTCTTC. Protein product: CASSYPGGQQFF.

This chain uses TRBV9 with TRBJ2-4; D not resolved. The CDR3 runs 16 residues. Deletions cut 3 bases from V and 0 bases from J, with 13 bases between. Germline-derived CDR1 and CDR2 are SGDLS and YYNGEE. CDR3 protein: CASSETSTVAKNIQYF. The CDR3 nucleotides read TGTGCCAGCAGCGAAACTTCGACGGTAGCCAAAAACATTCAGTACTTC.

CDR3 sequence reads: CSVSRDWDTGELFF. Here the CDR3 DNA reads TGCAGCGTCAGCAGGGATTGGGACACCGGGGAGCTGTTTTTT. This rearrangement joins TRBV29-1 to TRBJ2-2; possibly TRBD1 for D (5 bases). CDR3 length: 14 residues. Germline lookup yields CDR1 SQVTM and CDR2 ANQGSEA. V gave up 6 bases and J gave up 3 bases, with 14 bases separating them.

The CDR3 coding sequence is TGTGCCAGCAGTGAAGTCGCTAGCGGGGGGGCGATCCTGTCCGAAGAGACCCAGTACTTC. Translating gives CASSEVASGGAILSEETQYF. The rearrangement joins TRBV6-1 to TRBJ2-5; 12 bases agree with TRBD2. The CDR3 runs to 20 residues. After removal of 1 base from V and 3 bases from J, the junction contained 15 bases not matched to a gene. The germline gives CDR1 MNHNS, CDR2 SASEGT.

CDR3 in DNA: TGTGCCAGCAGCTTAGCCCACCCCGCAGATACGCAGTATTTT. As protein: CASSLAHPADTQYF. The rearrangement links TRBV7-9 to TRBJ2-3, with D uncertain. With 0 bases removed from V and 4 bases from J, the gap between germline ends came to 8 bases. The CDR3 has 14 amino acids. Germline loops: CDR1 SEHNR, CDR2 FQNEAQ (reference sequence).

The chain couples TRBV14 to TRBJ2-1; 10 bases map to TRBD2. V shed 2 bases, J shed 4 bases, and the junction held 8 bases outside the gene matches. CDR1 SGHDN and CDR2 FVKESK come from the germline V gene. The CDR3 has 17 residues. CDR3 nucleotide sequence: TGTGCCAGCAGCCAACTCCGTTCTAGCGGGGGATACAATGAGCAGTTCTTC. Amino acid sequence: CASSQLRSSGGYNEQFF.

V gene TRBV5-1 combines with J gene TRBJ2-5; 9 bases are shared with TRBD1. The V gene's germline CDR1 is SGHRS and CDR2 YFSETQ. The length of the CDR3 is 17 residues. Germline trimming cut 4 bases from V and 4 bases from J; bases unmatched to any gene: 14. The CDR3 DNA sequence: TGCGCCAGCAGCGTGCAGACCCGGACAGGGGAGGTAGAGACCCAGTACTTC. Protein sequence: CASSVQTRTGEVETQYF. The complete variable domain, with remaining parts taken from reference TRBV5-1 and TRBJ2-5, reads KAGVTQTPRYLIKTRGQQVTLSCSPISGHRSVSWYQQTPGQGLQFLFEYFSETQRNKGNFPGRFSGRQFSNSRSEMNVSTLELGDSALYLCASSVQTRTGEVETQYFGPGTRLLVL.

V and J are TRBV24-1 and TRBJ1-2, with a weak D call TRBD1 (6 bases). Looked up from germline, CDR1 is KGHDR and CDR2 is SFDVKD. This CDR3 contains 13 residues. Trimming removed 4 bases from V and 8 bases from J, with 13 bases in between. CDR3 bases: TGTGCCACCAGTGAACAGGGAGTTCAAGGCTACACCTTC. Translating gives CATSEQGVQGYTF.

CDR3 sequence: CASSPFGNSNEKLFF. CDR3 DNA sequence: TGTGCCAGCTCACCATTCGGGAATTCAAATGAAAAACTGTTTTTT. V usage is TRBV18 and J usage is TRBJ1-4; D is unclear. V dropped 2 bases and J dropped 5 bases, with 12 bases sitting between them. This CDR3 comprises 15 residues. Germline loops: CDR1 KGHSH, CDR2 LQKENI.

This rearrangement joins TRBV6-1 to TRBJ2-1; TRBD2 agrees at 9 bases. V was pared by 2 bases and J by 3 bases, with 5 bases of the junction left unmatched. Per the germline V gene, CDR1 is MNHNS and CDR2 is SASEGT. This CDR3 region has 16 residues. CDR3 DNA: TGTGCCAGCAGTGAAAGGGTAGCGGGGGACTACAATGAGCAGTTCTTC. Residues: CASSERVAGDYNEQFF.

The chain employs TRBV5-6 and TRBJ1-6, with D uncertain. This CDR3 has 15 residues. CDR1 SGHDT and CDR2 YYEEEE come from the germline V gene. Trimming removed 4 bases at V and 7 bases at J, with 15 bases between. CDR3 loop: CASSPRTASNSPLHF. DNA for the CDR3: TGTGCCAGCAGCCCCCGTACAGCCTCAAATTCACCCCTCCACTTT.

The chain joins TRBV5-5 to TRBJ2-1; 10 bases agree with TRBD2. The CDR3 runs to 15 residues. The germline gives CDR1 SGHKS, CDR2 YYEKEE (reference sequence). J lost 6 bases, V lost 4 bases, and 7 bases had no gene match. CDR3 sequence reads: CASSRSGGASNEQFF. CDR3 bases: TGTGCCAGCAGCCGGAGCGGGGGGGCCAGCAATGAGCAGTTCTTC.

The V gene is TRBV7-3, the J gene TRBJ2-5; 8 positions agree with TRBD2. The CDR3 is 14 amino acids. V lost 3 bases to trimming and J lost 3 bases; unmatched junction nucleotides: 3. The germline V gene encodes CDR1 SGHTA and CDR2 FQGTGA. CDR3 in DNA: TGTGCCAGCAGCTTTGGGCGGGAGGAAGAGACCCAGTACTTC. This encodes CASSFGREEETQYF.

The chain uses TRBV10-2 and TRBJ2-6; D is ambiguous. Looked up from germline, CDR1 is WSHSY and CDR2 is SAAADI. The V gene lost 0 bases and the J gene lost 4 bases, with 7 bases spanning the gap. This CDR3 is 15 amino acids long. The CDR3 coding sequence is TGCGCCAGCAGTGAGTCCAGGCTCGGGGCCAACGTCCTGACTTTC. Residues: CASSESRLGANVLTF.

CDR3 residues: CASSQGTGGRADTQYF. CDR3 coding DNA: TGTGCCAGCAGCCAAGGGACGGGGGGGAGGGCAGATACGCAGTATTTT. The V call is TRBV4-2, the J call TRBJ2-3; 8 nucleotides match TRBD2. The CDR3 has 16 amino acids. Germline assignment: CDR1 LGHNA and CDR2 YNFKEQ. V shed 1 base and J 4 bases; nucleotides not matched to a gene: 7.